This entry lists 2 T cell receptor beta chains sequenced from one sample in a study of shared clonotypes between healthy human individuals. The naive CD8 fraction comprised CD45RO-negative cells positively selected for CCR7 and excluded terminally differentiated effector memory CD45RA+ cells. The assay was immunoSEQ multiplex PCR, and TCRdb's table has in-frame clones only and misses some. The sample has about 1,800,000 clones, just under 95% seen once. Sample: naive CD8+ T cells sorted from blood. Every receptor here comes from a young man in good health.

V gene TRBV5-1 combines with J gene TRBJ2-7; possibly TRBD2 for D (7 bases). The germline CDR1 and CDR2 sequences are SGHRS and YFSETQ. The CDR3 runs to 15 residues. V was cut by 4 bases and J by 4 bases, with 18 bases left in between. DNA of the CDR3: TGCGCCAGCAGCCCCGGGGGCGGGGGTTGGTACGAGCAGTACTTC. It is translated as CASSPGGGGWYEQYF.

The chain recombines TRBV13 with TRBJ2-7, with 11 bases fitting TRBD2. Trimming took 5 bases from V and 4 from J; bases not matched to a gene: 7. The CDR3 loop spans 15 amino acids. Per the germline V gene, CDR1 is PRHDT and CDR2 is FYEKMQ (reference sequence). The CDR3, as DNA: TGTGCCAGCAGCCCAAGAGGGACTAGCGGATACGAGCAGTACTTC. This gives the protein CASSPRGTSGYEQYF. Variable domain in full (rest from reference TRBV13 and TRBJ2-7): AAGVIQSPRHLIKEKRETATLKCYPIPRHDTVYWYQQGPGQDPQFLISFYEKMQSDKGSIPDRFSAQQFSDYHSELNMSSLELGDSALYFCASSPRGTSGYEQYFGPGTRLTVT.